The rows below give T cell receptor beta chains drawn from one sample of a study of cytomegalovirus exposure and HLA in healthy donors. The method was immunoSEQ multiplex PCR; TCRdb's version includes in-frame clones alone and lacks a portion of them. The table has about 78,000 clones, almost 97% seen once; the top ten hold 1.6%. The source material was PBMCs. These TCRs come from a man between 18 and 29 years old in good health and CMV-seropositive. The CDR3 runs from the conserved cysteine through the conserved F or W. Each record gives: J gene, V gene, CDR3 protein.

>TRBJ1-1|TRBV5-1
CASSVNAEAFF
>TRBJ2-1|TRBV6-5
CASSYVGDSYNEQFF
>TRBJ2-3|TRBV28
CASTPGQHHAHTQYF
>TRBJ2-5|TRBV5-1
CASSYRDRGETQYF
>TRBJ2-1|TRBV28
CASDRLANKNEQFF
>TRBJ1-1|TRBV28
CASSFSNTEAFF
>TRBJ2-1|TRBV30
CAWSVGGWGEQFF
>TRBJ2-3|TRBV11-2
CASSLFVAGLDTQYF
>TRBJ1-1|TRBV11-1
CASSTVRTGLEAFF
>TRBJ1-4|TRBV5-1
CASSSLGGVGTNEKLFF
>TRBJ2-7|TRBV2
CASSGYTGTELYEQYF
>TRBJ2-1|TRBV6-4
CASSVSGTEEYNEQFF
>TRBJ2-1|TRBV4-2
CASSQGLSAYNEQFF
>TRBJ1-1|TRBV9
CASSVAGVESTEAFF
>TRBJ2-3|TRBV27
CASSSLLIAGGTDTQYF
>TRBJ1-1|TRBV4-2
CASSQRGKNTEAFF
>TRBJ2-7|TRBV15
CATSRDALAGDYEQYF
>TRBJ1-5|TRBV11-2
CASSLDRNQPQHF
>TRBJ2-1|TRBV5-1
CASSSLENNEQFF
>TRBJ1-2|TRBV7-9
CASSRQSGQGIYGYTF